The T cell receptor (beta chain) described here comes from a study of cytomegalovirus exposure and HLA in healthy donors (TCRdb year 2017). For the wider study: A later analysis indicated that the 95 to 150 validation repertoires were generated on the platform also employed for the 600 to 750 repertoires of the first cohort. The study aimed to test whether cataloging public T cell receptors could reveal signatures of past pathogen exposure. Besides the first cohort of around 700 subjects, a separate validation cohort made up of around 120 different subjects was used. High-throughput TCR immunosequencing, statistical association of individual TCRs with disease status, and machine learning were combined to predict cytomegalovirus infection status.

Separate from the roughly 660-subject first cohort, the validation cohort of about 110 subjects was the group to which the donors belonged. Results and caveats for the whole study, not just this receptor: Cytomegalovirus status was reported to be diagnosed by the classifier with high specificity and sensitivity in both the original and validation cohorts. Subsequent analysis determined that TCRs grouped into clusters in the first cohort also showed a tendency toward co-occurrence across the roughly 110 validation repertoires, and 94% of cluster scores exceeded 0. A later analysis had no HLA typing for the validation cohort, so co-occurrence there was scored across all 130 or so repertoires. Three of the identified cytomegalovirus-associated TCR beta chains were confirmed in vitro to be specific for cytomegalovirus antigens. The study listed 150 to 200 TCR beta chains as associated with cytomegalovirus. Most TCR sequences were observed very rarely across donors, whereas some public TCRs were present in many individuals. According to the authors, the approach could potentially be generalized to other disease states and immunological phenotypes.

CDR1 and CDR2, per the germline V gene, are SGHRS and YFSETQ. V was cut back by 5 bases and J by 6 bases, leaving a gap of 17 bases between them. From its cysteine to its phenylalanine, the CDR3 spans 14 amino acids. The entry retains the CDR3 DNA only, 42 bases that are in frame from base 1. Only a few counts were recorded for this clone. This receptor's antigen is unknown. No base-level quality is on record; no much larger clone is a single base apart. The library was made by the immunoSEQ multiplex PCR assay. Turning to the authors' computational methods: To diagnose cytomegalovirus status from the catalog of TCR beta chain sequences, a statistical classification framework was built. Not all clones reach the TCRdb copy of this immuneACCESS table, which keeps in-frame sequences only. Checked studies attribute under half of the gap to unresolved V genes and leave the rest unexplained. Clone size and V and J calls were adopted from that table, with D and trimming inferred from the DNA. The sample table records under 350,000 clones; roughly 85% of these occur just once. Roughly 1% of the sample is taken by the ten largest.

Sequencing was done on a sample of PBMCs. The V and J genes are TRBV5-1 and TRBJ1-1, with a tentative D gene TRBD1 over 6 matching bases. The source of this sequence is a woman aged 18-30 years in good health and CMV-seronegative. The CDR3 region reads CASRLRDNRAEAFF. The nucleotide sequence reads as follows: TGCGCCAGCAGACTCCGGGACAATCGGGCTGAAGCTTTCTTT.